Given below is one TCR beta chain in context. It lacks a known antigen. Base qualities are missing; no much larger clone stands one base away. Read against the paper, the sample's time point label means: baseline, week 1 (first vaccination visit). Reading the label with the study, this specimen's treatment or condition is: pre-vaccination baseline after standard-of-care therapy. The donors had newly diagnosed IDH1-mutant astrocytomas of WHO grade 3 or 4 that showed loss of nuclear ATRX. The samples were drawn from NOA16, a multicentre, single-arm, open-label phase I trial in Germany that tested a mutant IDH1 peptide vaccine in humans for the first time. For immunogenicity testing, the blood drawn at visit V03 was used as the baseline sample. Genomic DNA for TCRB sequencing was extracted from EDTA blood using the DNeasy Blood and Tissue Kit. This sample stems from a study of a mutant IDH1 vaccine in newly diagnosed glioma (dated by TCRdb to the early 2020s). Concerning the study at large: Of the approximately 33 patients who were treated, around 60% were male and about 40% were female, and the mean age was approximately 40 years. Prior to enrollment, patients had been given standard therapy consisting of radiotherapy alone, temozolomide alone, or radiochemotherapy with temozolomide, with the combination given to most patients. Peripheral blood was collected at six visits: V03 (baseline), V05, V07, V10, V12 and V13. For exploratory analyses, about 25 treated patients had longitudinal TCRB deep sequencing done wherever samples were available. What the research found in general, with its limitations: Availability determined which PBMC samples were chosen for TCRB deep sequencing. It was noted by the authors that analyses of patient blood samples could not be reproduced owing to sample limitations. No apparent relationship was observed between pseudoprogression and alterations in the top peripheral T cell clonotypes detected by TCRB sequencing. Immune responses induced by the vaccine were seen in over 90% of patients across multiple MHC alleles.

CDR1 and CDR2 are read off the germline V gene as MGHRA and YSYEKL. The V end loses 0 bases and the J end loses 5 bases, and a stretch of 7 bases separates them. The CDR3 goes from the cysteine to the phenylalanine over 13 residues. The sequence is cut down to CDR3 DNA, 39 bases in frame from base 1. Libraries were made using the immunoSEQ multiplex PCR assay. Rearranged TCR beta chain sequences were amplified with the hsTCRB Kit following the manufacturer's protocol. TCRB libraries were sequenced on an Illumina MiSeq. In the authors' own workflow: Demultiplexing, trimming and gene mapping were performed with the kit vendor's proprietary platform. TCRdb carries this immuneACCESS record with in-frame sequences only. Its versions omit some clonotypes, under half of them owing to an unresolved V gene in the studies checked, with the rest unexplained. V, J and clone size reflect that table, while D and trimming were determined from the DNA. The sample table holds tens of thousands of clones, of which over 75% were seen once. The biggest ten clones account for around 5.2% of the sample.

Recombination connected TRBV4-1 to TRBJ2-5, with the D gene possibly TRBD1 or TRBD2, each one fitting 5 bases. The sample here was PBMCs, taken from a glioma patient treated with radiotherapy, temozolomide or both. The source is a man aged 40-49 years with glioma. Some clones in this sample may be carry-over from other donors' samples. The CDR3 reads CASSQDREETQYF. The DNA sequence follows: TGCGCCAGCAGCCAAGACAGGGAGGAGACCCAGTACTTC.